The clone carrying this T cell receptor (beta chain) was counted only a few times. The ends were cut back, 4 bases at V and 4 bases at J, with 14 bases in the middle. This CDR3 comprises 15 residues. Germline-derived CDR1 and CDR2 are MNHEY and SVGEGT. This entry is derived from a study of T cell repertoires in cytomegalovirus infection. Using its own MiXCR run on the reads, TCRdb lists one record per CDR3 protein. The data show roughly 230,000 distinct CDR3 sequences, 9% to 15% seen once. The chain employs TRBV6-2 or TRBV6-3 and TRBJ2-1, with D maybe TRBD1 (5 bases). What was sequenced was PBMCs. This clonotype was sampled from a human donor in good health (CMV status not recorded). Some clones in this sample may be carry-over from other donors' samples. The CDR3 sequence: CASSSSRRQYNEQFF. As DNA, the CDR3 is TGTGCCAGCAGTTCCTCCCGCCGACAGTACAATGAGCAGTTCTTC.